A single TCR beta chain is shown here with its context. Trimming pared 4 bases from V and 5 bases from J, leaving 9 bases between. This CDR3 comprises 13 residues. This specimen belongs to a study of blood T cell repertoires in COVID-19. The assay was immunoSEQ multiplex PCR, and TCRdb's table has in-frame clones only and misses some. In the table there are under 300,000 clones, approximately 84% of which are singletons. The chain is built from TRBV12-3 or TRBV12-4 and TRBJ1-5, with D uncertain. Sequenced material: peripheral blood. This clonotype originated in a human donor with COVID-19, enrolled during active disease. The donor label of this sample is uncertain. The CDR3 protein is CASSSLFDQPQHF. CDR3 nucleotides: TGTGCCAGCAGTTCCCTCTTCGATCAGCCCCAGCATTTT.